The clone carrying this TCR beta chain has a handful of counts. This entry belongs to a study of beta chain features in type 1 diabetes. V gave up 3 bases and J gave up 7 bases, with 4 bases separating them. Per the germline V gene, CDR1 is MDHEN and CDR2 is SYDVKM. The CDR3 length is 11 residues. Expressed TCRB transcripts were sequenced because the entire RNA isolate underwent reverse transcription. Measured with immunoSEQ multiplex PCR; TCRdb has only the in-frame clones, and not every one. Among under 250,000 clones listed, 25% to 30% were seen once. The sequencing input was central memory CD4+ T cells from blood. The V and J genes are TRBV28 and TRBJ2-1; D is undetermined. The TCR sequence derives from a man younger than 45 in good health. The chain's CDR3 is CASSFVNEQFF. DNA of the CDR3: TGTGCCAGCAGTTTCGTTAATGAGCAGTTCTTC.